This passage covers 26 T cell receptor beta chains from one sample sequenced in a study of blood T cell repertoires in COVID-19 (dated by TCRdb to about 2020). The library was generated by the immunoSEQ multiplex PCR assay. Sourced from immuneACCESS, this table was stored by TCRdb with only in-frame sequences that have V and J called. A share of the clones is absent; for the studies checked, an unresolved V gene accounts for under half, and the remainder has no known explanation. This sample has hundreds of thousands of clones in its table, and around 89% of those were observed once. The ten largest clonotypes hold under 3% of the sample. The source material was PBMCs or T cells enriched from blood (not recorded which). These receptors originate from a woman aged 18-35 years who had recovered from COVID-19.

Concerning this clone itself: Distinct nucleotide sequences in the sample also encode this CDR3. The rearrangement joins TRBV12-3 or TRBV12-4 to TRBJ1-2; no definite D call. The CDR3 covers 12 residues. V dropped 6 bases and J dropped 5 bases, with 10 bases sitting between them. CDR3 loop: CASSLGEYGYTF. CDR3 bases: TGTGCCAGCAGCCTAGGCGAGTATGGCTACACCTTC.

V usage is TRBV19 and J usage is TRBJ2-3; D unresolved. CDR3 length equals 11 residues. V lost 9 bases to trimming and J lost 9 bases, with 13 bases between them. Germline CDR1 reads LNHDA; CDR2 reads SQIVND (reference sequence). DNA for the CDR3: TGTGCCAGCCGAAGCGCGCAGACGCAGTATTTT. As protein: CASRSAQTQYF.

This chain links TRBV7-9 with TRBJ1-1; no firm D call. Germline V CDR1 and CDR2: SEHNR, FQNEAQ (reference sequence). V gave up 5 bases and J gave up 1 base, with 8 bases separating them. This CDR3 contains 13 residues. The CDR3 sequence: CASSPGWNTEAFF. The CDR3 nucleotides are TGTGCCAGCAGCCCCGGTTGGAACACTGAAGCTTTCTTT.

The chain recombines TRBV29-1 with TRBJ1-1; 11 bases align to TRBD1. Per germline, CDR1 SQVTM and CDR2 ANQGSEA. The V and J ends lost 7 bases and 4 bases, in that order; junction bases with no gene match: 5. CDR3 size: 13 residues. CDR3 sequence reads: CSAGTGGGTEAFF. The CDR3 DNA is TGCAGCGCCGGGACAGGGGGAGGCACTGAAGCTTTCTTT.

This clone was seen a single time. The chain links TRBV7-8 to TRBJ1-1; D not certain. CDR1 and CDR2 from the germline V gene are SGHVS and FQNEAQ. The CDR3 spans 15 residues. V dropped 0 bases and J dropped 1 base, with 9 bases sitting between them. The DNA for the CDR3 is TGTGCCAGCAGCTTAGCCCGGGTCTCGAACACTGAAGCTTTCTTT. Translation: CASSLARVSNTEAFF.

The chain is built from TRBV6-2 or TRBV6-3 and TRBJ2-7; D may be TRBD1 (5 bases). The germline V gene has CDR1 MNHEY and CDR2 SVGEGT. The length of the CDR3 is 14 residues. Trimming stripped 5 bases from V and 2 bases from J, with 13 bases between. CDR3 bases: TGTGCCAGCAGTGGCACAGGTGTTCCCTACGAGCAGTACTTC. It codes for CASSGTGVPYEQYF.

CDR3 in amino acids: CASSELGTGTYEQYF. The DNA of the CDR3 is TGTGCCAGCAGTGAATTAGGGACAGGAACCTACGAGCAGTACTTC. The chain combines TRBV6-1 with TRBJ2-7; 8 bases line up with TRBD1. The J segment lost 2 bases and the V segment lost 2 bases, leaving 5 bases of the junction unmatched. CDR1 is MNHNS and CDR2 is SASEGT in the germline V gene. This CDR3 region has 15 residues.

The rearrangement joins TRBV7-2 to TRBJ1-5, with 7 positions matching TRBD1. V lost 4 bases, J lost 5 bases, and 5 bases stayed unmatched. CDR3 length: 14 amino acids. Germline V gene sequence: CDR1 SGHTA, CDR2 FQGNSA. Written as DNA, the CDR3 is TGTGCCAGCAGCTCAGACAGGGTCGATCAGCCCCAGCATTTT. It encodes CASSSDRVDQPQHF. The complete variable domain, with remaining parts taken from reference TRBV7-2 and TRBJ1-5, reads GAGVSQSPSNKVTEKGKDVELRCDPISGHTALYWYRQSLGQGLEFLIYFQGNSAPDKSGLPSDRFSAERTGGSVSTLTIQRTQQEDSAVYLCASSSDRVDQPQHFGDGTRLSIL.

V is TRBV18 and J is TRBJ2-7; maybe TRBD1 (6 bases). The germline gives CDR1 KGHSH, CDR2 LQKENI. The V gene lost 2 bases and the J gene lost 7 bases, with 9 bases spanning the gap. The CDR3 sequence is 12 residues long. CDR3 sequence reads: CASSPSQGEQYF. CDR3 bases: TGTGCCAGCTCACCATCGCAGGGGGAGCAGTACTTC.

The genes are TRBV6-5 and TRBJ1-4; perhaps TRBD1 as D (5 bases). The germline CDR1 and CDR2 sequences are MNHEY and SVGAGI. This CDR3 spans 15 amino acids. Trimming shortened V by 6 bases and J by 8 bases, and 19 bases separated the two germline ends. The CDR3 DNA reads TGTGCCAGCAGCTCACCCCGTAACGGGGGGGAAAAACTGTTTTTT. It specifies CASSSPRNGGEKLFF.

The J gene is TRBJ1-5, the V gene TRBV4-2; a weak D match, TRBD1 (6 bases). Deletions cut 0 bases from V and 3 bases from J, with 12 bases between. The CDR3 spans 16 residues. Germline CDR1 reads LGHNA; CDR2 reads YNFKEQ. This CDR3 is CASSQDAQGSNQPQHF. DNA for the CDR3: TGTGCCAGCAGCCAAGACGCGCAGGGGTCCAATCAGCCCCAGCATTTT.

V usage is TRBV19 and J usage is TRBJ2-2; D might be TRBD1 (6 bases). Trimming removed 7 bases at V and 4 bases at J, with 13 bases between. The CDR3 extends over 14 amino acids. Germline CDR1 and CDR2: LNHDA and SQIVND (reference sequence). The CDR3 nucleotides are TGTGCCAGTAATACAGGGACGCCCACCGGGGAGCTGTTTTTT. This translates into CASNTGTPTGELFF.

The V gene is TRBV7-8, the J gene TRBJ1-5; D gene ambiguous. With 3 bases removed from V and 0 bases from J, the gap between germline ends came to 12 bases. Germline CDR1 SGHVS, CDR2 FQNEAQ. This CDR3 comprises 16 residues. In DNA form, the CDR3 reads TGTGCCAGCAGCTTTTTGGAGAGATATAGCAATCAGCCCCAGCATTTT. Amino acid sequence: CASSFLERYSNQPQHF.

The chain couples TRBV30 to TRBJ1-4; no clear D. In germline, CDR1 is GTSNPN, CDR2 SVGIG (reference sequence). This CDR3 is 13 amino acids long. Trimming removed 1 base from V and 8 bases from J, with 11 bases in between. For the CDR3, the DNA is TGTGCCTGGAGTGGCGTCGGCGGGGAAAAACTGTTTTTT. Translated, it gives CAWSGVGGEKLFF. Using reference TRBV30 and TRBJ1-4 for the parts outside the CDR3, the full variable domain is SQTIHQWPATLVQPVGSPLSLECTVEGTSNPNLYWYRQAAGRGLQLLFYSVGIGQISSEVPQNLSASRPQDRQFILSSKKLLLSDSGFYLCAWSGVGGEKLFFGSGTQLSVL.

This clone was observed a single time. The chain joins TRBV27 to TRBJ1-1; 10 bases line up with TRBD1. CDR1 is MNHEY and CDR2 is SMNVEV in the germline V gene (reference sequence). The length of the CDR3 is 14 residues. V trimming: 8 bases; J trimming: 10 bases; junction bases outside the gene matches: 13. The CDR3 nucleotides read TGTGCCAGCGCCTTGGGGACAGGGGCGGTCTTAGCTTTCTTT. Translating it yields CASALGTGAVLAFF.

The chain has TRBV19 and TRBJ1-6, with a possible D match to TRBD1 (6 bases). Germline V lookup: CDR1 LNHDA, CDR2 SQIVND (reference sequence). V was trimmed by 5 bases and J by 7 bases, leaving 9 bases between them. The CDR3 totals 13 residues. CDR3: CASSGQRNSPLHF. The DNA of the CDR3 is TGTGCCAGTAGTGGACAGCGGAATTCACCCCTCCACTTT.

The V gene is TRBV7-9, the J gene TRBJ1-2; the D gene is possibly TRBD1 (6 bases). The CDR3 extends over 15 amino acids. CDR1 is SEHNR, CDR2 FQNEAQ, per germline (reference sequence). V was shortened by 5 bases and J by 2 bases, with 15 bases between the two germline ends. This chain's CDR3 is CASSRGGDKNYGYTF. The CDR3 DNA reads TGTGCCAGCAGCCGAGGGGGGGACAAAAACTATGGCTACACCTTC.

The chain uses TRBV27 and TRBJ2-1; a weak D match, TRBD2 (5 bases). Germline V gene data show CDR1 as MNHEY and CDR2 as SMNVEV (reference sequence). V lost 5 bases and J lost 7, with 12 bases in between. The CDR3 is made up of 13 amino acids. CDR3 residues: CASSPFRTNEQFF. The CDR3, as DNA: TGTGCCAGCAGTCCCTTCCGGACTAATGAGCAGTTCTTC.

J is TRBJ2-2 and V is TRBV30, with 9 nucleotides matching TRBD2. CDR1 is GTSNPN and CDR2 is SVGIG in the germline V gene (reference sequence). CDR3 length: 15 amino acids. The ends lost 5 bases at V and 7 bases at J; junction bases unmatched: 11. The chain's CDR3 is CAWGPGGGAGGELFF. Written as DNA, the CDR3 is TGTGCCTGGGGTCCTGGCGGGGGGGCCGGCGGGGAGCTGTTTTTT. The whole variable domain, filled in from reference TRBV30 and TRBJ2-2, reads SQTIHQWPATLVQPVGSPLSLECTVEGTSNPNLYWYRQAAGRGLQLLFYSVGIGQISSEVPQNLSASRPQDRQFILSSKKLLLSDSGFYLCAWGPGGGAGGELFFGEGSRLTVL.

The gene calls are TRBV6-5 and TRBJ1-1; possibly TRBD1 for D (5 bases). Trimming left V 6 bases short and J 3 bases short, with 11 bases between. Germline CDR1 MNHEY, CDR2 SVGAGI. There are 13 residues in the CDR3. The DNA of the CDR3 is TGTGCCAGCAGGTCAACAGGATACACTGAAGCTTTCTTT. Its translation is CASRSTGYTEAFF.

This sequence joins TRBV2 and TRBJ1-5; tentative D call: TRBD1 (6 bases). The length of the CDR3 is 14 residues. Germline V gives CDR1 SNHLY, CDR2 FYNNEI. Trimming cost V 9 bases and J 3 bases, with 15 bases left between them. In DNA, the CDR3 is TGTGCCAGGGGGGGGCAGACTTACAATCAGCCCCAGCATTTT. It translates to CARGGQTYNQPQHF.

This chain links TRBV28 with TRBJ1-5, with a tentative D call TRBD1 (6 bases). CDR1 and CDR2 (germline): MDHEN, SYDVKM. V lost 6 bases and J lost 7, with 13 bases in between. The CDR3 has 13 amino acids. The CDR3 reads CASRGGHEQPQHF. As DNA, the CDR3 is TGTGCCAGCAGGGGGGGGCACGAACAGCCCCAGCATTTT.

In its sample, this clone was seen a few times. The CDR3 loop is CASSGTGGRYEQYF. The CDR3, as DNA: TGCGCCAGCAGCGGGACAGGGGGCAGGTACGAGCAGTACTTC. The chain combines TRBV5-1 with TRBJ2-7, with 12 bases aligning to TRBD1. The V gene end was trimmed by 4 bases and the J gene end by 4 bases; junction bases not matched to a gene: 3. The CDR3 contains 14 residues. CDR1 and CDR2 (germline): SGHRS, YFSETQ.

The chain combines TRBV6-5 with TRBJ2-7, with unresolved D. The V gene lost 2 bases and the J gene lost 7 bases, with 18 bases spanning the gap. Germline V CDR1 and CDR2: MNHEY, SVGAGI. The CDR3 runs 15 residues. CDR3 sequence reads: CASSYSPPGLREQYF. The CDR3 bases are TGTGCCAGCAGTTACAGTCCGCCGGGTTTGCGAGAGCAGTACTTC.

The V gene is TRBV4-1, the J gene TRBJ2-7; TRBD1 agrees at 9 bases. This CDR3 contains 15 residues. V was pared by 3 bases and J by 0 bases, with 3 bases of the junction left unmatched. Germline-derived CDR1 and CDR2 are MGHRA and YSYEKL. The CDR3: CASSQGQGRSYEQYF. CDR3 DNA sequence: TGCGCCAGCAGCCAGGGACAGGGCCGCTCCTACGAGCAGTACTTC.

The CDR3 nucleotides read TGTGCCAGCAGCCCCACAGGGGTCACCTCTGGGGCCAACGTCCTGACTTTC. Protein: CASSPTGVTSGANVLTF. The chain joins TRBV3-1 (or the pseudogene TRBV3-2) to TRBJ2-6, with TRBD1 matching 7 bases. Germline-derived CDR1 and CDR2 are LGHDT and YNNKEL (reference sequence). CDR3 length: 17 residues. Trimming cost V 4 bases and J 0 bases; bases outside gene matches: 6.